The 20 T cell receptor beta chains given below trace back to one sample, sequenced in a study of T cell repertoires in cytomegalovirus infection. MiXCR, run by TCRdb on the reads, gives a single entry per CDR3 protein. The sample lists some 100,000 distinct CDR3 sequences; 29% were seen once. These receptors are not linked to any known antigen. The sample in question was CD8+ T cells from cultured PBMCs, obtained from culture after CMV antigen stimulation. The receptors here all came from a human donor in good health (CMV status not recorded). Some clones in this sample may be carry-over from other donors' samples.

This chain connects TRBV7-6 to TRBJ2-7, with 7 nucleotides matching TRBD1. The CDR3 loop spans 16 amino acids. Germline V lookup: CDR1 SGHVS, CDR2 FNYEAQ. With V trimmed by 5 bases and J by 2 bases, 12 bases remained unmatched. CDR3 sequence reads: CASSPVDRRPPYEQYF. The DNA for the CDR3 is TGTGCCAGCAGCCCAGTGGACAGGCGACCACCCTACGAGCAGTACTTC.

This chain joins TRBV29-1 and TRBJ2-2; 7 bases line up with TRBD2. CDR1 and CDR2 from the germline V gene are SQVTM and ANQGSEA. With V trimmed by 7 bases and J by 5 bases, 7 bases remained unmatched. This CDR3 spans 13 amino acids. Here the CDR3 reads CSASGFRTGELFF. CDR3 coding DNA: TGCAGCGCTAGCGGATTCAGGACCGGGGAGCTGTTTTTT.

The table lists this clonotype with many counts. V is TRBV28 and J is TRBJ2-5; TRBD1 matches 8 bases. In germline, CDR1 is MDHEN, CDR2 SYDVKM. Losses at the gene ends were 6 bases for V and 4 bases for J; bases not matched to a gene: 10. The CDR3 consists of 15 residues. The CDR3 loop is CASSEITGGGETQYF. In DNA, the CDR3 is TGTGCCAGCAGCGAGATTACAGGGGGTGGAGAGACCCAGTACTTC.

The chain couples TRBV7-2 to TRBJ2-3; perhaps TRBD2 as D (5 bases). V lost 2 bases, J lost 3 bases, and 21 bases lay in between. The CDR3 runs to 18 residues. CDR1 and CDR2 (germline): SGHTA, FQGNSA. The CDR3 DNA reads as TGTGCCAGCAGCTTAATGGCAGTGATGTGGCTAGCAACAGATACGCAGTATTTT. This codes for CASSLMAVMWLATDTQYF.

The CDR3 coding sequence is TGTGCCAGCAGTTCCTACAGGGGCACAGATACGCAGTATTTT. Residues: CASSSYRGTDTQYF. The rearrangement joins TRBV6-5 to TRBJ2-3, with D perhaps matching TRBD1 (6 bases). V was pared by 4 bases and J by 1 base, with 9 bases between. Per the germline V gene, CDR1 is MNHEY and CDR2 is SVGAGI. The CDR3 spans 14 residues.

The rearrangement joins TRBV6-6 to TRBJ1-1; D may be TRBD1 (5 bases). Germline V gene data show CDR1 as MNHNY and CDR2 as SVGAGI (reference sequence). Trimming took off 6 bases at V and 2 bases at J, with 19 bases between the two ends. The length of the CDR3 is 16 residues. CDR3 coding DNA: TGTGCCAGCAGCCCTACTGGGGACTCTCATAACACTGAAGCTTTCTTT. This gives the protein CASSPTGDSHNTEAFF.

This clonotype was counted once. V and J are TRBV5-6 and TRBJ2-4; possibly TRBD2 for D (5 bases). Deletions cut 5 bases from V and 0 bases from J, with 9 bases between. Germline values: CDR1 SGHDT, CDR2 YYEEEE. The CDR3 loop spans 14 amino acids. Here the CDR3 reads CASRAEGAKNIQYF. CDR3 bases: TGTGCCAGCAGGGCTGAGGGAGCCAAAAACATTCAGTACTTC.

This clonotype appeared a few times. The chain combines TRBV19 with TRBJ2-1; D unresolved. Germline assignment: CDR1 LNHDA and CDR2 SQIVND (reference sequence). CDR3 length: 12 residues. V was shortened by 10 bases and J by 3 bases, with 10 bases between the two germline ends. CDR3 DNA sequence: TGTGCCACCTCGTGGGGCTACAATGAGCAGTTCTTC. Translation: CATSWGYNEQFF. Complete variable domain (other parts from reference TRBV19 and TRBJ2-1): DGGITQSPKYLFRKEGQNVTLSCEQNLNHDAMYWYRQDPGQGLRLIYYSQIVNDFQKGDIAEGYSVSREKKESFPLTVTSAQKNPTAFYLCATSWGYNEQFFGPGTRLTVL.

The chain combines TRBV29-1 with TRBJ1-2; D is unclear. The CDR3 consists of 11 residues. Germline loops: CDR1 SQVTM, CDR2 ANQGSEA. V lost 8 bases and J 4 bases, leaving 11 bases between the germline ends. CDR3 amino acids: CSSPLPYGYTF. CDR3 DNA sequence: TGCAGCTCCCCCCTCCCCTATGGCTACACCTTC.

This clonotype has a count of ten or more. V and J are TRBV20-1 and TRBJ2-1; D is unresolved. Germline lookup yields CDR1 DFQATT and CDR2 SNEGSKA (reference sequence). This CDR3 has 16 amino acids. Trimming stripped 1 base from V and 1 base from J, with 14 bases between. The CDR3 protein is CSARVDAVGSYNEQFF. In DNA form, the CDR3 reads TGCAGTGCTAGAGTTGACGCAGTCGGGTCCTACAATGAGCAGTTCTTC.

V and J are TRBV20-1 and TRBJ1-3; D not resolved. Germline loops: CDR1 DFQATT, CDR2 SNEGSKA (reference sequence). CDR3 length: 13 amino acids. Trimming took off 3 bases at V and 2 bases at J, with 8 bases between the two ends. The CDR3 nucleotides are TGCAGTGCTAGGGGGTTGACTGGAAACACCATATATTTT. This codes for CSARGLTGNTIYF.

V usage is TRBV5-1 and J usage is TRBJ2-7; D is uncertain. Trimming stripped 4 bases from V and 2 bases from J, with 7 bases between. In germline, CDR1 is SGHRS, CDR2 YFSETQ. The CDR3 consists of 12 residues. This chain's CDR3 is CASSTDTYEQYF. As DNA, the CDR3 is TGCGCCAGCAGCACAGACACCTACGAGCAGTACTTC.

This clonotype was seen more than once but under ten times. The rearrangement uses TRBV18 and TRBJ2-7; D ambiguous. V was trimmed by 2 bases and J by 2 bases, leaving 4 bases between them. The CDR3 extends over 12 amino acids. Per the germline V gene, CDR1 is KGHSH and CDR2 is LQKENI. Written as DNA, the CDR3 is TGTGCCAGCTCACCAAATGCCTACGAGCAGTACTTC. Translation gives CASSPNAYEQYF.

The chain employs TRBV3-1 and TRBJ2-7; D perhaps matches TRBD2 (5 bases). CDR1 is LGHDT, CDR2 YNNKEL, per germline (reference sequence). V dropped 1 base and J dropped 0 bases, with 10 bases sitting between them. The CDR3 extends over 15 amino acids. CDR3: CASSQVRTGSYEQYF. Here the CDR3 DNA reads TGTGCCAGCAGCCAAGTGAGGACTGGCTCCTACGAGCAGTACTTC.

This clonotype was counted many times. The chain employs TRBV27 and TRBJ2-3, with D unclear. Germline CDR1 is MNHEY and CDR2 is SMNVEV (reference sequence). The CDR3 sequence is 12 residues long. V gave up 6 bases and J gave up 1 base, with 5 bases separating them. The CDR3 nucleotides read TGTGCCAGCAGCCGGGGCACAGATACGCAGTATTTT. Protein product: CASSRGTDTQYF.

The CDR3 DNA reads as TGTGCCAGCAGCTTGACAGGAGACCACTTTTACGAGCAGTACTTC. Protein product: CASSLTGDHFYEQYF. The rearrangement uses TRBV11-2 and TRBJ2-7; weak D call: TRBD1 (6 bases). Trimming left V 3 bases short and J 4 bases short, with 16 bases between. This CDR3 is 15 amino acids long. The germline CDR1 and CDR2 sequences are SGHAT and FQNNGV. Based on the CDR3 plus reference TRBV11-2 and TRBJ2-7, the full variable domain is EAGVAQSPRYKIIEKRQSVAFWCNPISGHATLYWYQQILGQGPKLLIQFQNNGVVDDSQLPKDRFSAERLKGVDSTLKIQPAKLEDSAVYLCASSLTGDHFYEQYFGPGTRLTVT.

The J gene is TRBJ2-7, the V gene TRBV2; D is uncertain. The germline V gene has CDR1 SNHLY and CDR2 FYNNEI. The CDR3 length is 14 residues. Between the trimmed V and J ends, which lost 7 bases and 5 bases, there was a span of 18 bases. The DNA for the CDR3 is TGTGCCAGCACCCCAGAAGGTTTTCCTAACGAGCAGTACTTC. Its translation: CASTPEGFPNEQYF.

This clonotype was found a few times. The genes are TRBV12-3 or TRBV12-4 and TRBJ2-7; TRBD1 matches at 8 bases. The CDR3 runs to 15 residues. Trimming removed 6 bases from V and 3 bases from J; junction bases left unmatched: 10. Here the CDR3 reads CASRQDRVFLYEQYF. CDR3 DNA sequence: TGTGCCAGCAGACAGGACAGGGTTTTTCTCTACGAGCAGTACTTC.

V and J are TRBV7-7 and TRBJ2-5, with 10 nucleotides matching TRBD2. CDR3 length: 15 residues. The germline CDR1 and CDR2 sequences are SSHAT and FNYEAQ (reference sequence). The junction had 5 bases not matched to a gene; V was cut back by 5 bases and J by 2 bases. The CDR3 coding sequence is TGTGCCAGCAGCAATAGCGGGGGGCCACAAGAGACCCAGTACTTC. The encoded protein is CASSNSGGPQETQYF.

As concerns this clonotype: The CDR3 carries no conserved terminal phenylalanine or tryptophan, so it likely arises from a read error. The chain employs TRBV20-1 and TRBJ2-1; 12 nucleotides match TRBD2. With V trimmed by 3 bases and J by 6 bases, 12 bases remained unmatched. The CDR3 runs 17 residues. CDR1 is DFQATT, CDR2 SNEGSKA, per germline (reference sequence). In DNA form, the CDR3 reads TGCAGTGCTAGGGTTATTGCTAGCGGGGGGGCTTTCAATGAGCAGTTCTAC. Amino acids: CSARVIASGGAFNEQFY.